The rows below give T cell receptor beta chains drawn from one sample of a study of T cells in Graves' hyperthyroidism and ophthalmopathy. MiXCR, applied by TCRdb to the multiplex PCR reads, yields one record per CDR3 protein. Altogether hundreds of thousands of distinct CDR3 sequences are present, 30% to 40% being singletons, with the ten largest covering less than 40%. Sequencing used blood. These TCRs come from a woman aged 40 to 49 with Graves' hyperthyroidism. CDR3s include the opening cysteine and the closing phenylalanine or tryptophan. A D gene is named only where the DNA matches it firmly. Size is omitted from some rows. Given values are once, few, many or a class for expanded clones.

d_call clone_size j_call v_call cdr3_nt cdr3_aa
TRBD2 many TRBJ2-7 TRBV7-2 TGTGCCAGCAGCGACACTAGCGGGAGGGAGCAGTACTTC CASSDTSGREQYF
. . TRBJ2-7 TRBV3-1 TGTGCCAGCGCCAGTCACTCCTACGAGCAGTACTTC CASASHSYEQYF
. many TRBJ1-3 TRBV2 TGTGCCAGCAGTGAATGGACGACGGTCGGAAACACCATATATTTT CASSEWTTVGNTIYF
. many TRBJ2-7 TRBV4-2 TGTGCCAGCAGCCTCGAAGTTACGGCTCCCTACGAGCAGTACTTC CASSLEVTAPYEQYF
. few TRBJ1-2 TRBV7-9 TGTGCCAGCAGCCGTGACAGCGAGCTTGGGGGCTACACCTTC CASSRDSELGGYTF
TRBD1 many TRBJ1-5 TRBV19 TGTGCCAGTAGTATACCTGGGACAGGGTATCAGCCCCAGCATTTT CASSIPGTGYQPQHF
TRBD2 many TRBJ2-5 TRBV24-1 TGTGCCACCAGTGATAAGAGCGGGAGGGGAGAGACCCAGTACTTC CATSDKSGRGETQYF
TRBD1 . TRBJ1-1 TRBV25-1 TGTCGCCGGGCTACGGGACAGAGGGAAACTGAAGCTTTCTTT CRRATGQRETEAFF
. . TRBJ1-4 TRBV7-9 TGTGCCAGCAGCTTAGCAAGAAACGGGGAAAAACTGTTTTTT CASSLARNGEKLFF
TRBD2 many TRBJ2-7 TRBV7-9 TGTGCCAGCACCGGACTAGCGTCGCGCTACGAGCAGTACTTC CASTGLASRYEQYF
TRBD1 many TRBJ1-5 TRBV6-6 TGTGCCAGCAGTTACCGGACAGGGATTCAGCCCCAGCATTTT CASSYRTGIQPQHF
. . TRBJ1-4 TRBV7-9 TGTGTCAGCGGAAGAAATGAAAAACTGTTTTTT CVSGRNEKLFF
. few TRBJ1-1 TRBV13 TGTGCCAGCAGCTTAGTTTTGAGGGGGGCGACGAACACTGAAGCTTTCTTT CASSLVLRGATNTEAFF
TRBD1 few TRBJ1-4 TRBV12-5 TGTGCTAGTGGTTTGGGGGACAGGACTAATGAAAAACTGTTTTTT CASGLGDRTNEKLFF
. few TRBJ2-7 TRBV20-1 TGCAGTGCTCGAGGGCCCCAGAGCTCCTACGAGCAGTACTTC CSARGPQSSYEQYF
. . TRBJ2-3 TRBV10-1 TGCGCCAGCAGTGAGTCGCGGCAGGGAGGAACAGATACGCAGTATTTT CASSESRQGGTDTQYF
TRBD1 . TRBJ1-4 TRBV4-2 TGTGCCAGCAGCCAAGAAACAGGGGGGAATAATGAAAAACTGTTTTTT CASSQETGGNNEKLFF
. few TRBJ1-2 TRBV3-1 TGTGCCAGCAGCCCCTGGGCGGATGGCGGCTACACCTTC CASSPWADGGYTF
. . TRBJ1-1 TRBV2 TGTGCCAGCAGTGGGCAGAGGGACACTGAAGCTTTCTTT CASSGQRDTEAFF
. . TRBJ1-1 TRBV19 TGTGCCAGTAGTACGTACTCAGGGAATTTCGCTGAAGCTTTCTTT CASSTYSGNFAEAFF
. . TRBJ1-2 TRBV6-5 TGTGCCAGCAGTTACGAGGGTATCAGCTATGGCTACACCTTC CASSYEGISYGYTF
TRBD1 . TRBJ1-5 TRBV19 TGTGCCAGGAACCCCGGGACAGGAGATGTTGGGCCCCAGCATTTT CARNPGTGDVGPQHF
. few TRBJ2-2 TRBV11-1 TGTGCCAGCAGCTTAGGGAGCAGCACGAACACCGGGGAGCTGTTTTTT CASSLGSSTNTGELFF
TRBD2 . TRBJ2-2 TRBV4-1 TGCGCCAGCAGTTTTAGCGGGAGGATCGGGGAGCTGTTTTTT CASSFSGRIGELFF
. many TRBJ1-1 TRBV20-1 TGCAGTGAGTCCGGTGGAACTGAAGCTTTCTTT CSESGGTEAFF
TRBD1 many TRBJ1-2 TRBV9 TGTGCCAGCAGCGAGCCCGGGACAGGGGACGGCTACACCTTC CASSEPGTGDGYTF
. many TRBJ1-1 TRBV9 TGTGCCAGCAGCACCAGAGCAGGTTCTGGAACTGAAGCTTTCTTT CASSTRAGSGTEAFF
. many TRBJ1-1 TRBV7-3 TGTGCCAGCAGCTTAAGTTTCTGGGATGAAGCTTTCTTT CASSLSFWDEAFF
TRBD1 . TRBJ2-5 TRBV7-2 TGTGCCAGCAGGGCTACAGGGGTTGGGCCCCAGTACTTC CASRATGVGPQYF
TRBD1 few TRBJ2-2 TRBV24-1 TGTGCCACCAGTGATCCTGGACAGGGCGGCACCGGGGAGCTGTTTTTT CATSDPGQGGTGELFF